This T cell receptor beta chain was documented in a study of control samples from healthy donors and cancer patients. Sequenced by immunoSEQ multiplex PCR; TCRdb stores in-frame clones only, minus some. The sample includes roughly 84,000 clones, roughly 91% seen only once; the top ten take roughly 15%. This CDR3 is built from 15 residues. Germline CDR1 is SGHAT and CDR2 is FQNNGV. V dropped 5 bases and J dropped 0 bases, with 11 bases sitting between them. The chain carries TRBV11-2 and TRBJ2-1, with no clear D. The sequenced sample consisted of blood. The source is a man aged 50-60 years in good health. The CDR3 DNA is TGTGCCAGCAGCCGATTCTCGGGCTCCTACAATGAGCAGTTCTTC. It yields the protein CASSRFSGSYNEQFF.